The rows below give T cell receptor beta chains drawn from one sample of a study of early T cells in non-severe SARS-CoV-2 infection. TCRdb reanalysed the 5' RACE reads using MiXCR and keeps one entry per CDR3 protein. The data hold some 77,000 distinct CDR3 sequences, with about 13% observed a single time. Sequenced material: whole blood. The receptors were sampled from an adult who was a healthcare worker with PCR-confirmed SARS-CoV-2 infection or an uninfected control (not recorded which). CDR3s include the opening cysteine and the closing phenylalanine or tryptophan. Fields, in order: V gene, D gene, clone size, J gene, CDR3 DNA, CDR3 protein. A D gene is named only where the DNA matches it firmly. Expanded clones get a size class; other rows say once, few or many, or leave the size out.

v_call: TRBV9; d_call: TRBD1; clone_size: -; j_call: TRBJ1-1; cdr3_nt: TGTGCCAGCAGCGTAGACAGGGGATTTAGCACTGAAGCTTTCTTT; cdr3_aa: CASSVDRGFSTEAFF
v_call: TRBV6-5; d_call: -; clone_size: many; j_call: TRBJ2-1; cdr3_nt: TGTGCCAGCAGTCTCCATCACGTCCTCGATAGGGGCAATGAGCAGTTCTTC; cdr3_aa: CASSLHHVLDRGNEQFF
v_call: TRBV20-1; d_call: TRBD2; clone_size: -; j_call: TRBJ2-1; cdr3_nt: TGCAGTGCCGCCGCGGGAGGGCGCAATGAGCAGTTCTTC; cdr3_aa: CSAAAGGRNEQFF
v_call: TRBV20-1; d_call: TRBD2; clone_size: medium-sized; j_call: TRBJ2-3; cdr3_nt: TGCAGTGCCAAAACCAACGGTCCCAGCGAGGCTAGCGGGAGTATCACAGATACGCAGTATTTT; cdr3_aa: CSAKTNGPSEASGSITDTQYF
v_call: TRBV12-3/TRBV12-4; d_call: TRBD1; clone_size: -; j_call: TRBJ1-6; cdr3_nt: TGTGCCAGCACCACACAGGGGCCAGGGCCTAATTCACCCCTCCACTTT; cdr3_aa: CASTTQGPGPNSPLHF
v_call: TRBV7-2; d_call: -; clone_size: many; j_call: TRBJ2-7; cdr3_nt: TGTGCCAGCAGCTTAGCACTATCCTACGAGCAGTACTTC; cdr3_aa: CASSLALSYEQYF
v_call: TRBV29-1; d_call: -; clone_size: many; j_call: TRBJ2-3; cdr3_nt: TGCAGCGTTGGATTAGACACAGATACGCAGTATTTT; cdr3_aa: CSVGLDTDTQYF
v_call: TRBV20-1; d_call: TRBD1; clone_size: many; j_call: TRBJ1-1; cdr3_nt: TGCAGTGCTATTGGCCAGGGGGCTTGGAACACTGAAGCTTTCTTT; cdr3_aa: CSAIGQGAWNTEAFF
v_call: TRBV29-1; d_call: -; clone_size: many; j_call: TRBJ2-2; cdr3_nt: TGCAGCGTTCGGAGTAGCGTGAACGGGGAGCTGTTTTTT; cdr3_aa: CSVRSSVNGELFF
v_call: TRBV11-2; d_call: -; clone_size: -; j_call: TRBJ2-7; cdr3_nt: TGTGCCAGCAGCCGGGCCCCCTACGAGCAGTACTTC; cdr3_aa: CASSRAPYEQYF
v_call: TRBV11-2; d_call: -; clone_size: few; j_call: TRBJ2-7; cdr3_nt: TGTGCCAGCAGCCCCCGGACAGAAACCTACGAGCAGTACTTC; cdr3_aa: CASSPRTETYEQYF
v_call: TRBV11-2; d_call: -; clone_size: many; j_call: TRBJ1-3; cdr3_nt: TGTGCCAGCAGCCTGTATTTGAACTCTGGAAACACCATATATTTT; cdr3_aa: CASSLYLNSGNTIYF
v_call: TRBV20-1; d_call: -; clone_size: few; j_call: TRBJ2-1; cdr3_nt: TGCAGTGCTAGAGATAGGGATGAGCAGTTCTTC; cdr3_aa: CSARDRDEQFF
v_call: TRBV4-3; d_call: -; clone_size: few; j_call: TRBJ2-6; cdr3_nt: TGCGCCGGCTTTTCCGGGGCCAACGTCCTGACTTTC; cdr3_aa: CAGFSGANVLTF
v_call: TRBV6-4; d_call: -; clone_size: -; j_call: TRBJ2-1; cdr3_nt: TGTGCCAGCAGTGACACCCCCAATGAGCAGTTCTTC; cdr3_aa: CASSDTPNEQFF
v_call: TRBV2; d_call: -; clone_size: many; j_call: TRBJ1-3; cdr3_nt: TGTGCCAGCAGTGAAGCAAAAGACAGGCTACGACTTGGAAACACCATATATTTT; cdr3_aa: CASSEAKDRLRLGNTIYF
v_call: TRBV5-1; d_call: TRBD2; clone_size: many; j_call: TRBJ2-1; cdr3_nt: TGCGCCAGCAGCTCCCTTAGCGGGGGGGCATATAATGAGCAGTTCTTC; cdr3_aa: CASSSLSGGAYNEQFF
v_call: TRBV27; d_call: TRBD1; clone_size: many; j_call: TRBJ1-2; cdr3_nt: TGTGCCAGCAGTTTCCGACAGGGGAGTTCCTATGGCTACACCTTC; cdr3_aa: CASSFRQGSSYGYTF
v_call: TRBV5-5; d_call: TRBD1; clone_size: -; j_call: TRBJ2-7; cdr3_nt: TGTGCCAGCAGCCCACCAGGGGGTTATTCTTACGAGCAGTACTTC; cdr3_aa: CASSPPGGYSYEQYF
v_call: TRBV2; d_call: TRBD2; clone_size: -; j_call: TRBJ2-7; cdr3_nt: TGTGCCAGCCGTGAGGGGACTAGGGATTACGAGCAGTACTTC; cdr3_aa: CASREGTRDYEQYF
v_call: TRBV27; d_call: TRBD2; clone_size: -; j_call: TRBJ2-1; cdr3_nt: TGTGCCAGCAGGGTGGGACTAGGCCCCTTTAATGAGCAGTTCTTC; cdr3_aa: CASRVGLGPFNEQFF
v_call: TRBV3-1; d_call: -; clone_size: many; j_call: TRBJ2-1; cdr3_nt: TGTGCCAGCAGCCAGGCGTTCGAGTCGGGGGCCGAGCAGTTCTTC; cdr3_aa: CASSQAFESGAEQFF
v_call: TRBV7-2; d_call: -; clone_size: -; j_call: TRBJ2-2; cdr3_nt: TGTGCCAGCAGCCAAGAGGGGATATCGAGCACCGGGGAGCTGTTTTTT; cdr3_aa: CASSQEGISSTGELFF
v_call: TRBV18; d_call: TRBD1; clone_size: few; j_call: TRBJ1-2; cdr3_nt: TGTGCCAGCTCACCGGGACAGGCCACCTATGGCTACACCTTC; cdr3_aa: CASSPGQATYGYTF
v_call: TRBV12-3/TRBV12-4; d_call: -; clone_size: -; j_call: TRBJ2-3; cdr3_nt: TGTGCCAGCAGTTTAGCTCACGAGGCGCAGTATTTT; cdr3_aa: CASSLAHEAQYF
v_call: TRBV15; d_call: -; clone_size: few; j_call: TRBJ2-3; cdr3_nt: TGTGCCACCAGTGTCGGGAGCCCCACAGATACGCAGTATTTT; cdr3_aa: CATSVGSPTDTQYF
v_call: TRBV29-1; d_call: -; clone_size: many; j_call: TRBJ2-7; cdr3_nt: TGCAGCGCGCTAGCTTACTACGAGCAGTACTTC; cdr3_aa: CSALAYYEQYF
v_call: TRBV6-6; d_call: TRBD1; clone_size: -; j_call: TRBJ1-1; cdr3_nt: TGTGCCAGCAGTCCAGGGGGCATGAACACTGAAGCTTTCTTT; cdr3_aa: CASSPGGMNTEAFF
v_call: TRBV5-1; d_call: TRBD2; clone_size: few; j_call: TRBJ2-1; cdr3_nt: TGCGCCAGCAGTCCCCTTAGCGGGAGCTCCTACAATGAGCAGTTCTTC; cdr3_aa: CASSPLSGSSYNEQFF
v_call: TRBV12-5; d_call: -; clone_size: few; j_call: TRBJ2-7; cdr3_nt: TGTGCTAGTGGTTTGAGGTACGAGCAGTACTTC; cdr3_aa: CASGLRYEQYF
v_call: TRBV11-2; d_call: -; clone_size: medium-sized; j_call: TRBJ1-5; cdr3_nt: TGTGCCAGCAGCTTAGGTCCACTTAGCAATCAGCCCCAGCATTTT; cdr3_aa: CASSLGPLSNQPQHF
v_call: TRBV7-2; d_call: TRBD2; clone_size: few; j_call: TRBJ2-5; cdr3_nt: TGTGCCAGCAGTCCATCCGGGGGGGTCTGGGAGACCCAGTACTTC; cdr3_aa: CASSPSGGVWETQYF
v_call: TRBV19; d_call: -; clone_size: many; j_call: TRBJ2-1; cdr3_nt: TGTGCCAGTGGGCGGAATCGCTACAATGAGCAGTTCTTC; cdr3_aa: CASGRNRYNEQFF
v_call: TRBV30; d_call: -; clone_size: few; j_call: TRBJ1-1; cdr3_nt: TGTGCCTGGAGTGTACTGGGGGGCACTGAAGCTTTCTTT; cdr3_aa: CAWSVLGGTEAFF
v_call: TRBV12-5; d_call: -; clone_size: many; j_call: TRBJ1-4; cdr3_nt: TGTGCTAGTGGTTTGTCCCTCACGCGAGGGGAAAAACTGTTTTTT; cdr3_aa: CASGLSLTRGEKLFF
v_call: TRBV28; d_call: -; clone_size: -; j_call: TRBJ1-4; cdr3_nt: TGTGCCAGCAGTTCGGGGGGTACGGAAAAACTGTTTTTT; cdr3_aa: CASSSGGTEKLFF
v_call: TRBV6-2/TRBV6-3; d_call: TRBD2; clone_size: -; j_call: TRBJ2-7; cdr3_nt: TGTGCCAGCAGTGACCGGGACTACAGCTCCTACGAGCAGTACTTC; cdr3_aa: CASSDRDYSSYEQYF
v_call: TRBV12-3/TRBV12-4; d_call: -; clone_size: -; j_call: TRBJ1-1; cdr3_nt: TGTGCCAGCAGTTCATCCCCCAGGTTTTTGGGCACTGAAGCTTTCTTT; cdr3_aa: CASSSSPRFLGTEAFF
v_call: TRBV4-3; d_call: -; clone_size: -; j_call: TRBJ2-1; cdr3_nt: TGCGCCAGCAGCCAAGATTTCCCGGGACTGTCCTACAATGAGCAGTTCTTC; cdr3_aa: CASSQDFPGLSYNEQFF
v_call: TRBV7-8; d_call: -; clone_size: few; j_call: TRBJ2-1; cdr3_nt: TGTGCCAGCAGCTTAGGGGGCGGGGGCCTTTATGAGCAGTTCTTC; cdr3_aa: CASSLGGGGLYEQFF
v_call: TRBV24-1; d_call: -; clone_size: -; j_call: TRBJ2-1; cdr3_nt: TGTGCCACCAGTGATTTGTCGGGAAGCTCCTACAATGAGCAGTTCTTC; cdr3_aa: CATSDLSGSSYNEQFF
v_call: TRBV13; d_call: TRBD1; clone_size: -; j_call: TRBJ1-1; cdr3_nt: TGTGCCAGTTTGCGGGGACAGGGACTTTCCACTGAAGCTTTCTTT; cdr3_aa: CASLRGQGLSTEAFF
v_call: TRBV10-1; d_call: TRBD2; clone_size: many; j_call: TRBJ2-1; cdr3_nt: TGCGCCAGCAGCGGGACTAGCGGGGACACCTACAATGAGCAGTTCTTC; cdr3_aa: CASSGTSGDTYNEQFF
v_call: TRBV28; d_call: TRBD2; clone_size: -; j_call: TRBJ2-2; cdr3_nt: TGTGCCAGCAGGCACCTAGCGGGAGGCGGCGGGGAGCTGTTTTTT; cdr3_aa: CASRHLAGGGGELFF
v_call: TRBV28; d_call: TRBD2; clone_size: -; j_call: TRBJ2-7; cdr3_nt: TGTGCCAGCTCAAGCGGGACTAACTGGTGGCAGTACTTC; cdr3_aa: CASSSGTNWWQYF
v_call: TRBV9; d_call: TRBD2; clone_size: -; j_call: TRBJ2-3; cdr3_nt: TGTGCCAGCAGCGTATTGGGCGGGGGGCACCGCCCAGATACGCAGTATTTT; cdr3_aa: CASSVLGGGHRPDTQYF
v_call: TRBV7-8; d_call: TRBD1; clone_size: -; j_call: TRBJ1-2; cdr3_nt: TGTGCCAGCAGCCCAAACAGGGGTAACTATGGCTACACCTTC; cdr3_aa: CASSPNRGNYGYTF